This T cell receptor beta chain was sequenced for a study of shared clonotypes between healthy human individuals. The CDR3 totals 14 residues. The J segment lost 2 bases and the V segment lost 4 bases, leaving 4 bases of the junction unmatched. Germline loops: CDR1 SGHRS, CDR2 YFSETQ. Libraries were prepared by immunoSEQ multiplex PCR; TCRdb keeps only in-frame clonotypes and omits some of them. The top ten hold about 0.059% of the sample, which has 500,000 or so clones, more than 95% seen once. The donor cohort consisted entirely of Caucasian adults residing in Nashville, Tennessee. This chain connects TRBV5-1 to TRBJ2-7; TRBD1 matches 9 bases. This TCR was sampled from a woman aged 25 to 39 in good health. Sequenced input: naive CD4+ T cells sorted from blood. Subset defined: CD45RA+ positively selected. In DNA form, the CDR3 reads TGCGCCAGCAGCGAACAGGGGGCCCCCTACGAGCAGTACTTC. Translation gives CASSEQGAPYEQYF. Drawing the rest from reference TRBV5-1 and TRBJ2-7, the complete variable domain is KAGVTQTPRYLIKTRGQQVTLSCSPISGHRSVSWYQQTPGQGLQFLFEYFSETQRNKGNFPGRFSGRQFSNSRSEMNVSTLELGDSALYLCASSEQGAPYEQYFGPGTRLTVT.